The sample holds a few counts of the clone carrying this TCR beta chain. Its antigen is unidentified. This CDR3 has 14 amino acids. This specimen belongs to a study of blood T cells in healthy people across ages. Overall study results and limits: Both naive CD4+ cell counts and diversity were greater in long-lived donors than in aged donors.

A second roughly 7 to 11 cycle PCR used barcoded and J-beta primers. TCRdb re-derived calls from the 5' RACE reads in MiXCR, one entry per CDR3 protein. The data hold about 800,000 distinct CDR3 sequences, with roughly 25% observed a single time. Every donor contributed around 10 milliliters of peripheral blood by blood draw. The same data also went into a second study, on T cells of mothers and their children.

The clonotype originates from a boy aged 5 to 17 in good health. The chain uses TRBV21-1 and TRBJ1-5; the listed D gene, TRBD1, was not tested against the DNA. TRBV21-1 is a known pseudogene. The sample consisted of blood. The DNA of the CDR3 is TGTGCCAGCAGTTGGACACGTAGCAATCAGCCCCAGCATTTT. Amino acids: CASSWTRSNQPQHF.